Only a few counts were recorded for the clone carrying this T cell receptor beta chain. Its target is not known. The blood sample dates from first hyperthyroidism diagnosis, preceding any ophthalmopathy symptoms. This entry comes from a study of T cells in Graves' hyperthyroidism and ophthalmopathy. Amplified regions were TCR beta CDR3 sequences from RNA transcripts. In the first-round RT-PCR of the TCR CDR3, the HTBI primer set was used. TCRdb itself ran the multiplex PCR reads through MiXCR, one entry per CDR3 protein. The sample contains roughly 580,000 distinct CDR3 sequences, roughly 13% of which appear only once. General study findings and limits: Blood samples included most of the expanded thyroid clonotypes exceeding 0.001. Separating ophthalmopathy from stable hyperthyroidism was achieved by a 13 V-J model.

The receptor was derived from a woman aged 25-40 years with Graves' hyperthyroidism that later progressed to Graves' ophthalmopathy. Sequenced: blood.

CDR3 coding DNA: TGTGCCAGCAGTTTATTCTCAGGGGCTGGGGGGAATGAGCAGTTCTTC. Translating it yields CASSLFSGAGGNEQFF. The gene calls are TRBV12-3 or TRBV12-4 and TRBJ2-1; D may correspond to TRBD1 or TRBD2 (6 bases each). With 2 bases removed from V and 7 bases from J, the gap between germline ends came to 18 bases. The CDR3 covers 16 residues.